These 27 T cell receptor beta chains share one sample of origin, sequenced in a study of PD-1 blockade in classical Hodgkin lymphoma. Only in-frame clones appear in the TCRdb table, and some are missing; sequencing was by immunoSEQ multiplex PCR. The sample has around 150,000 clones, just under 80% seen once. Following autologous stem cell transplantation, relapse occurred in every patient, and exposure to brentuximab vedotin varied. The sample was peripheral blood mononuclear cells (PBMCs), taken before the second cycle of nivolumab. All receptors come from a human donor with classical Hodgkin lymphoma.

This clone was recorded only once. This chain links TRBV28 with TRBJ2-1; D possibly corresponds to TRBD1 (6 bases). The germline V gene encodes CDR1 MDHEN and CDR2 SYDVKM. Trimming took off 6 bases at V and 0 bases at J, with 15 bases between the two ends. The CDR3 is made up of 16 amino acids. The CDR3 DNA reads as TGTGCCAGCAGGATACAGGGATATAGCTCCTACAATGAGCAGTTCTTC. As protein: CASRIQGYSSYNEQFF.

V gene TRBV28 combines with J gene TRBJ1-1, with D possibly TRBD1 on 5 matching bases. CDR1 and CDR2 from the germline V gene are MDHEN and SYDVKM. CDR3 length: 15 residues. Trimming stripped 2 bases from V and 1 base from J, with 11 bases between. The CDR3 coding sequence is TGTGCCAGCAGTTTACTCACAGGCGAGAACACTGAAGCTTTCTTT. Protein product: CASSLLTGENTEAFF.

CDR3 sequence (DNA): TGTGCCAGCAGCCCACTCTGGGACAGGTTACGCGAGCAGTTCTTC. It yields the protein CASSPLWDRLREQFF. The J gene is TRBJ2-1, the V gene TRBV7-9; 8 bases map to TRBD1. The junction had 13 bases not matched to a gene; V was cut back by 5 bases and J by 10 bases. The CDR3 runs 15 residues. Germline values: CDR1 SEHNR, CDR2 FQNEAQ (reference sequence). Combining the CDR3 with reference TRBV7-9 and TRBJ2-1 gives the whole variable domain DTGVSQNPRHKITKRGQNVTFRCDPISEHNRLYWYRQTLGQGPEFLTYFQNEAQLEKSRLLSDRFSAERPKGSFSTLEIQRTEQGDSAMYLCASSPLWDRLREQFFGPGTRLTVL.

CDR3 region: CASSYGPGGTYEQYF. Here the CDR3 DNA reads TGTGCCAGCAGTTACGGGCCAGGGGGGACCTACGAGCAGTACTTC. The chain combines TRBV6-5 with TRBJ2-7; TRBD1 might be the D (7 bases). Germline lookup yields CDR1 MNHEY and CDR2 SVGAGI. V lost 2 bases, J lost 2 bases, and 13 bases lay in between. This CDR3 spans 15 amino acids.

This clone appeared a single time. The V and J genes are TRBV7-2 and TRBJ2-7; 10 bases are shared with TRBD2. CDR1 and CDR2 (germline): SGHTA, FQGNSA. The CDR3 consists of 19 residues. Losses at the gene ends were 2 bases for V and 3 bases for J; bases not matched to a gene: 16. This CDR3 reads CASSLRSSGRPQVYYEQYF. CDR3 nucleotide sequence: TGTGCCAGCAGCTTACGTAGTAGCGGGAGGCCCCAAGTTTACTACGAGCAGTACTTC.

The chain is built from TRBV19 and TRBJ2-3; D is possibly TRBD1 (6 bases). The V gene's germline CDR1 is LNHDA and CDR2 SQIVND (reference sequence). V was clipped by 5 bases and J by 2 bases, with 14 bases between them. CDR3 length equals 15 residues. CDR3 sequence: CASSRTEILTDTQYF. DNA of the CDR3: TGTGCCAGTAGTCGGACAGAGATCCTCACAGATACGCAGTATTTT. Supplemented by reference TRBV19 and TRBJ2-3, the full variable domain reads DGGITQSPKYLFRKEGQNVTLSCEQNLNHDAMYWYRQDPGQGLRLIYYSQIVNDFQKGDIAEGYSVSREKKESFPLTVTSAQKNPTAFYLCASSRTEILTDTQYFGPGTRLTVL.

The V call is TRBV18, the J call TRBJ2-7, with D possibly matching TRBD1 (6 bases). V lost 6 bases and J lost 3, with 15 bases in between. Germline lookup yields CDR1 KGHSH and CDR2 LQKENI. The CDR3 contains 14 residues. CDR3 loop: CASSLLQGNYEQYF. CDR3 DNA: TGTGCCAGCTCTCTCCTACAGGGAAACTACGAGCAGTACTTC.

The chain carries TRBV7-2 and TRBJ2-1; D may correspond to TRBD1 or TRBD2 (5 bases each). Per germline, CDR1 SGHTA and CDR2 FQGNSA. This CDR3 region has 18 residues. The V gene lost 1 base and the J gene lost 10 bases, with 26 bases spanning the gap. The CDR3 sequence is CASSLDSFPGPAAREQFF. The CDR3 bases are TGTGCCAGCAGCTTAGATTCCTTTCCGGGGCCTGCAGCGAGGGAGCAGTTCTTC. The entire variable domain, with the rest obtained from reference TRBV7-2 and TRBJ2-1, is as follows: GAGVSQSPSNKVTEKGKDVELRCDPISGHTALYWYRQSLGQGLEFLIYFQGNSAPDKSGLPSDRFSAERTGGSVSTLTIQRTQQEDSAVYLCASSLDSFPGPAAREQFFGPGTRLTVL.

The J gene is TRBJ2-7, the V gene TRBV5-4; TRBD2 agrees at 8 bases. The trim removed 0 bases at V and 3 bases at J, leaving 2 bases unmatched. This CDR3 has 14 amino acids. Germline values: CDR1 SGHNT, CDR2 YYREEE (reference sequence). CDR3 DNA: TGTGCCAGCAGCTTGGCCGCGGGAGGCTACGAGCAGTACTTC. It yields the protein CASSLAAGGYEQYF.

This chain uses TRBV18 with TRBJ2-7; 8 bases align to TRBD1. V was clipped by 2 bases and J by 9 bases; unmatched bases: 12. The CDR3 is 15 amino acids. The germline CDR1 and CDR2 sequences are KGHSH and LQKENI. Here the CDR3 reads CASSPSGTGGLGQYF. As DNA, the CDR3 is TGTGCCAGCTCACCATCGGGGACAGGAGGTCTAGGGCAGTACTTC.

The chain combines TRBV5-1 with TRBJ1-2; D is unclear. Germline CDR1 is SGHRS and CDR2 is YFSETQ. Trimming removed 1 base from V and 0 bases from J, with 13 bases in between. This CDR3 is built from 16 residues. CDR3 region: CASSLNFPTSNYGYTF. As DNA, the CDR3 is TGCGCCAGCAGCTTGAATTTCCCGACTTCTAACTATGGCTACACCTTC.

This chain joins TRBV7-7 and TRBJ1-5; tentative D call: TRBD1 (5 bases). This CDR3 region has 16 residues. Germline values: CDR1 SSHAT, CDR2 FNYEAQ (reference sequence). V gave up 1 base and J gave up 3 bases, with 13 bases separating them. This CDR3 reads CASSLVGGGLNQPQHF. Here the CDR3 DNA reads TGTGCCAGCAGCTTAGTGGGGGGGGGTCTCAATCAGCCCCAGCATTTT.

The V call is TRBV18, the J call TRBJ2-2, with 8 nucleotides matching TRBD1. The junction had 2 bases not matched to a gene; V was cut back by 3 bases and J by 2 bases. The CDR3 loop spans 15 amino acids. Germline values: CDR1 KGHSH, CDR2 LQKENI. The CDR3 loop is CASSPQGANTGELFF. Written as DNA, the CDR3 is TGTGCCAGCTCACCTCAGGGGGCTAACACCGGGGAGCTGTTTTTT.

The rearrangement joins TRBV2 to TRBJ2-2; no reliable D call. The germline V and J ends were trimmed by 2 bases and 2 bases, with 9 bases remaining between them. Germline CDR1 and CDR2: SNHLY and FYNNEI. The CDR3 has 15 amino acids. The CDR3 sequence: CASSELGPNTGELFF. In DNA form, the CDR3 reads TGTGCCAGCAGTGAACTGGGCCCAAACACCGGGGAGCTGTTTTTT. The full variable domain, its missing parts supplied by reference TRBV2 and TRBJ2-2, is EPEVTQTPSHQVTQMGQEVILRCVPISNHLYFYWYRQILGQKVEFLVSFYNNEISEKSEIFDDQFSVERPDGSNFTLKIRSTKLEDSAMYFCASSELGPNTGELFFGEGSRLTVL.

The V gene is TRBV7-2, the J gene TRBJ2-7; 9 nucleotides line up with TRBD1. This CDR3 region has 15 residues. CDR1 is SGHTA and CDR2 is FQGNSA in the germline V gene. With 0 bases clipped from V and 4 bases from J, the junction kept 4 bases outside the gene matches. Here the CDR3 DNA reads TGTGCCAGCAGCTTAGCGGGGACAGGGCTATACGAGCAGTACTTC. Amino acid sequence: CASSLAGTGLYEQYF.

In regard to this clone: The junction does not match germline at one end; this may be a read error. The chain uses TRBV19 and TRBJ1-1; D may be TRBD1 (6 bases). Germline V gene lookup returns CDR1 LNHDA and CDR2 SQIVND (reference sequence). This CDR3 has 11 amino acids. CDR3 bases: TGTGCCAGTAGTCTAGAAGGGGGAGCTTTCTTT. Amino acid sequence: CASSLEGGAFF.

V usage is TRBV7-2 and J usage is TRBJ2-5; D remains ambiguous. The ends were cut back, 7 bases at V and 5 bases at J, with 14 bases in the middle. In germline, CDR1 is SGHTA, CDR2 FQGNSA. The CDR3 has 13 residues. The CDR3 coding sequence is TGTGCCAGCACCCAGGACGCAGTGGAGACCCAGTACTTC. This gives the protein CASTQDAVETQYF.

This clone was seen a single time. The chain carries TRBV5-1 and TRBJ2-1; 8 nucleotides agree with TRBD2. This CDR3 contains 15 residues. CDR1 is SGHRS, CDR2 YFSETQ, per germline. Trimming removed 2 bases from V and 7 bases from J; junction bases left unmatched: 8. The CDR3 DNA follows: TGCGCCAGCAGCTTAAGTAGCGGGGAATGGAATGAGCAGTTCTTC. It translates to CASSLSSGEWNEQFF.

The chain recombines TRBV19 with TRBJ2-5, with D possibly matching TRBD2 (6 bases). The CDR3 covers 16 residues. From germline, CDR1 is LNHDA and CDR2 SQIVND (reference sequence). The V gene lost 3 bases and the J gene lost 2 bases, with 16 bases spanning the gap. CDR3 DNA: TGTGCCAGTAGTATCCCCTGGCGGGGAACTCAAGAGACCCAGTACTTC. This codes for CASSIPWRGTQETQYF.

DNA for the CDR3: TGTGCCAGCAATGAAGGTCCGGGAGGTTCCTACAATGAGCAGTTCTTC. Translation gives CASNEGPGGSYNEQFF. The chain has TRBV28 and TRBJ2-1; TRBD2 matches at 7 bases. V was clipped by 7 bases and J by 1 base; unmatched bases: 10. The CDR3 runs 16 residues. The V gene's germline CDR1 is MDHEN and CDR2 SYDVKM. Full variable domain (outside the CDR3, taken from reference TRBV28 and TRBJ2-1): DVKVTQSSRYLVKRTGEKVFLECVQDMDHENMFWYRQDPGLGLRLIYFSYDVKMKEKGDIPEGYSVSREKKERFSLILESASTNQTSMYLCASNEGPGGSYNEQFFGPGTRLTVL.

The chain carries TRBV7-2 and TRBJ1-5, with a weak D call TRBD1 (5 bases). This CDR3 is 15 amino acids long. In germline, CDR1 is SGHTA, CDR2 FQGNSA. Between the trimmed V and J ends, which lost 5 bases and 6 bases, there was a span of 17 bases. The CDR3 is CASSQDRIGGQPQHF. CDR3 bases: TGTGCCAGCAGCCAGGATAGAATCGGGGGTCAGCCCCAGCATTTT. The whole variable domain, filled in from reference TRBV7-2 and TRBJ1-5, reads GAGVSQSPSNKVTEKGKDVELRCDPISGHTALYWYRQSLGQGLEFLIYFQGNSAPDKSGLPSDRFSAERTGGSVSTLTIQRTQQEDSAVYLCASSQDRIGGQPQHFGDGTRLSIL.

The chain combines TRBV4-2 with TRBJ2-7; D is perhaps TRBD1 (5 bases). CDR1 LGHNA and CDR2 YNFKEQ come from the germline V gene. The V end lost 0 bases, the J end lost 3 bases, and 9 bases lay between the germline ends. The CDR3 loop spans 14 amino acids. CDR3 in amino acids: CASSQDPGFYEQYF. The DNA of the CDR3 is TGTGCCAGCAGCCAAGATCCAGGGTTCTACGAGCAGTACTTC.

This clone appeared a few times. CDR3 residues: CAIRGQGASNTGELFF. The CDR3 bases are TGTGCCATCAGGGGACAGGGGGCTTCGAACACCGGGGAGCTGTTTTTT. This sequence joins TRBV10-3 and TRBJ2-2; 12 nucleotides line up with TRBD1. Unmatched junction bases numbered 2, after V lost 6 bases and J lost 0 bases. CDR3 length: 16 amino acids. Per germline, CDR1 ENHRY and CDR2 SYGVKD.

This clone was seen only once. The V gene is TRBV5-1, the J gene TRBJ2-5; 12 bases fit TRBD2. The CDR3 length is 19 residues. Per the germline V gene, CDR1 is SGHRS and CDR2 is YFSETQ. V was clipped by 0 bases and J by 6 bases; unmatched bases: 15. The CDR3 DNA follows: TGCGCCAGCAGCTTGGGGGCCATATCACTGACTAGCGGGGGAAAGACCCAGTACTTC. Translating it yields CASSLGAISLTSGGKTQYF.

The chain is built from TRBV6-5 and TRBJ2-7; no firm D call. Trimming pared 5 bases from V and 3 bases from J, leaving 14 bases between. Germline V gene data show CDR1 as MNHEY and CDR2 as SVGAGI. This CDR3 contains 14 residues. CDR3 region: CASSASGFRYEQYF. CDR3 DNA: TGTGCCAGCAGTGCCTCCGGGTTCCGCTACGAGCAGTACTTC.

This chain links TRBV19 with TRBJ2-7; perhaps TRBD1 as D (6 bases). This CDR3 is 11 amino acids long. Germline V gene sequence: CDR1 LNHDA, CDR2 SQIVND (reference sequence). Trimming shortened V by 3 bases and J by 12 bases, and 12 bases separated the two germline ends. The CDR3 nucleotides read TGTGCCAGTAGTATCCAGGGGATCACGTACTTC. It translates to CASSIQGITYF.

This chain links TRBV13 with TRBJ2-7; TRBD2 aligns across 11 bases. J was trimmed by 0 bases and V by 6 bases; bases with no gene match: 4. This CDR3 contains 15 residues. The V gene's germline CDR1 is PRHDT and CDR2 FYEKMQ (reference sequence). The chain's CDR3 is CASSWTSGYSYEQYF. Written as DNA, the CDR3 is TGTGCCAGCAGTTGGACTAGCGGGTACTCCTACGAGCAGTACTTC.